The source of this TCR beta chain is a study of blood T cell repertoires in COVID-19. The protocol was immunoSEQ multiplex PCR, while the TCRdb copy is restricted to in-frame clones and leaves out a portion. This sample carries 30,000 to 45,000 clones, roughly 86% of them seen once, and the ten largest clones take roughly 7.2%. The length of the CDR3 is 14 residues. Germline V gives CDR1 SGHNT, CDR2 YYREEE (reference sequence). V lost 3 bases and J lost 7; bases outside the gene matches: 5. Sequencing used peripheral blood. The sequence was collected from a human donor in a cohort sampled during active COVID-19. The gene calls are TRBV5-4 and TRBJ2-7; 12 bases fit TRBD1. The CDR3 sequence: CASSSGQGAREQYF. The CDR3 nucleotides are TGTGCCAGCAGCTCGGGACAGGGGGCAAGGGAGCAGTACTTC.